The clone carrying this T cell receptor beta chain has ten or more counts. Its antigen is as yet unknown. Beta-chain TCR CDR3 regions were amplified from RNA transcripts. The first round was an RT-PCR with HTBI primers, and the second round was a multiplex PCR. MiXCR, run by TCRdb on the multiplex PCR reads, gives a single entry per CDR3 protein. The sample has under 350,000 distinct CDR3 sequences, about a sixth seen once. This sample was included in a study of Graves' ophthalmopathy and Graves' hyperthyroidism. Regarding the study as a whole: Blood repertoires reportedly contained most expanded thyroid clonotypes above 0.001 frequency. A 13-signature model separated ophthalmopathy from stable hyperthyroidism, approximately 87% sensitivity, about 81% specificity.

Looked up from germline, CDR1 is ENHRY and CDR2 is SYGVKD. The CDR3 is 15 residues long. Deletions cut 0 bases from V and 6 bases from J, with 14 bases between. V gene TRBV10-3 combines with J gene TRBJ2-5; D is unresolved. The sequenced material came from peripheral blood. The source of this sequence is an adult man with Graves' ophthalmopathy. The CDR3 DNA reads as TGTGCCATCAGTGAGTCCCTCCAGGTAGGGAAGACCCAGTACTTC. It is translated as CAISESLQVGKTQYF.